These 5 T cell receptor beta chains originate from one sample sequenced in a study of blood T cells in healthy people across ages. Then a second PCR, running roughly 7 to 12 cycles, was carried out with a sample-barcoded 5' primer and a J-beta primer mix. MiXCR, applied by TCRdb to the 5' RACE reads, yields one record per CDR3 protein. The sample includes about 970,000 distinct CDR3 sequences, roughly 47% of them seen just once. Material for sequencing was blood. The receptors derive from a woman aged 55-70 years in good health.

The table lists this clonotype with a few counts. The CDR3 here is CASSQDPSGRVYEQYF. The DNA for the CDR3 is TGCGCCAGCAGCCAAGATCCTAGCGGGAGAGTCTACGAGCAGTACTTC. The V and J genes are TRBV4-3 and TRBJ2-7, with 10 bases identical to TRBD2. The CDR3 is made up of 16 amino acids. With V trimmed by 0 bases and J by 3 bases, 5 bases remained unmatched. Germline assignment: CDR1 LGHNA and CDR2 YSLEER.

V and J are TRBV2 and TRBJ2-4; D is perhaps TRBD2 (6 bases). The end of the DNA is better explained by TRBJ2-7, so the J call may be wrong. CDR1 and CDR2 (germline): SNHLY, FYNNEI. This CDR3 contains 14 residues. The DNA for the CDR3 is TGTGCCAGCAGTGCCCCGGAGGGAAGGTACGAGCAGTACTTC. The encoded protein is CASSAPEGRYEQYF.

The chain uses TRBV4-3 and TRBJ1-5; D unclear. V shed 0 bases and J shed 4 bases, with 4 bases lying between them. The CDR3 sequence is 13 residues long. Looked up from germline, CDR1 is LGHNA and CDR2 is YSLEER. The CDR3 is CASSQDINQPQHF. The CDR3 nucleotides read TGCGCCAGCAGCCAAGATATAAATCAGCCCCAGCATTTT.

This chain joins TRBV6-2 or TRBV6-3 and TRBJ2-3; D remains unclear. Trimming cost V 6 bases and J 6 bases, with 25 bases left between them. CDR3 length: 17 residues. Germline V gives CDR1 MNHEY, CDR2 SVGEGT. CDR3 protein: CASSPSIEARNYDTQYF. Written as DNA, the CDR3 is TGTGCCAGCAGCCCCTCAATTGAGGCTAGGAATTACGATACGCAGTATTTT.

V is TRBV14 and J is TRBJ1-5; 8 nucleotides align to TRBD1. CDR1 and CDR2 from the germline V gene are SGHDN and FVKESK. The CDR3 totals 14 residues. V gave up 3 bases and J gave up 7 bases; unmatched junction bases: 5. The CDR3 region is CASSQSGGWQPQHF. The CDR3 DNA reads TGTGCCAGCAGCCAGTCAGGGGGCTGGCAGCCCCAGCATTTT.